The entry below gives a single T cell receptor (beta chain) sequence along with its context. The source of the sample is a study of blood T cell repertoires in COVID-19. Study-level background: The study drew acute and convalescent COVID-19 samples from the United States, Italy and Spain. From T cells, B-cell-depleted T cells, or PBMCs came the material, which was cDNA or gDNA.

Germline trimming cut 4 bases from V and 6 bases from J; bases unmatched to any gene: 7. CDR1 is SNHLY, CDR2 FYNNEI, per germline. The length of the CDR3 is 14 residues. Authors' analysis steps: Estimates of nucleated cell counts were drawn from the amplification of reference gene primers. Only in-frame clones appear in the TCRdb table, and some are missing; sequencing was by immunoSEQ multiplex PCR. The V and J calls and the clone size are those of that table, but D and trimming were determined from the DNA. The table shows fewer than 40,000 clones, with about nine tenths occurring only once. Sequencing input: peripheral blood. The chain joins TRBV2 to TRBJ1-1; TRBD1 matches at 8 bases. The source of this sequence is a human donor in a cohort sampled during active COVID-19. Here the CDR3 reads CASSARTGMAEAFF. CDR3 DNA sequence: TGTGCCAGCAGTGCCCGGACAGGGATGGCTGAAGCTTTCTTT.